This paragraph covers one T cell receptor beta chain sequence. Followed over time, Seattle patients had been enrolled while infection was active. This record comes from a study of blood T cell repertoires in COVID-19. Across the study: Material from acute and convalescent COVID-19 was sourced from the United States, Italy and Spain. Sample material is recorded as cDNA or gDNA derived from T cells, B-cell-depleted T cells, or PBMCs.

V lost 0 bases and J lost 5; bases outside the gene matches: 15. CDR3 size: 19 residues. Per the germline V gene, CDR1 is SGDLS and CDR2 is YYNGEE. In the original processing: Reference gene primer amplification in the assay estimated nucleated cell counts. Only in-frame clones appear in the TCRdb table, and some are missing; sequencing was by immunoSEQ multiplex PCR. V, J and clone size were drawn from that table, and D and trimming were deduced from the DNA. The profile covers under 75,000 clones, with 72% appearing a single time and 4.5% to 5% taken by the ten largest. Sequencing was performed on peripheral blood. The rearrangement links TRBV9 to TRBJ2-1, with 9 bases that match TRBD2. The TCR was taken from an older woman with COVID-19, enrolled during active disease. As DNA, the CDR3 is TGTGCCAGCAGCGTAGATAAGATGGAGGCGGGAGGGCGCCACAATGAGCAGTTCTTC. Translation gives CASSVDKMEAGGRHNEQFF.